This entry is about one T cell receptor (beta chain). This record comes from a study of T cell repertoires in ileal Crohn's disease. V shed 4 bases and J shed 5 bases, with 18 bases lying between them. The germline V gene has CDR1 LNHDA and CDR2 SQIVND (reference sequence). This CDR3 spans 16 amino acids. Each sample's TCRB immunosequencing used 450 to 550 nanograms of biopsy DNA. The assay was immunoSEQ multiplex PCR, and TCRdb's table has in-frame clones only and misses some. The data contain around 5,000 clones, 70% to 85% of them singletons. Material: ileal tissue. The V and J genes are TRBV19 and TRBJ1-5; no reliable D call. The sequence derives from an adult with Crohn's disease. The CDR3 DNA reads TGTGCCAGTAGTACATACAGAGATGGATTTTATCAGCCCCAGCATTTT. As protein: CASSTYRDGFYQPQHF.